The 29 T cell receptor beta chains presented below share a single source sample, sequenced in a study of shared clonotypes between healthy human individuals. Assay used: immunoSEQ multiplex PCR; TCRdb lists only in-frame clones, some missing. The sample holds hundreds of thousands of clones, around 97% seen once. The sequenced material came from naive CD4+ T cells sorted from blood. The subset: CD45RA+ positively selected. The receptors originated from a woman in her 30s in good health.

This rearrangement joins TRBV27 to TRBJ2-3; D remains unclear. This CDR3 contains 13 residues. V was pared by 6 bases and J by 0 bases, with 7 bases between. Germline loops: CDR1 MNHEY, CDR2 SMNVEV (reference sequence). The DNA for the CDR3 is TGTGCCAGCAGCCCGTTTAGCACAGATACGCAGTATTTT. Protein: CASSPFSTDTQYF.

V usage is TRBV4-1 and J usage is TRBJ1-4; D gene uncertain. The CDR3 consists of 17 residues. V was clipped by 0 bases and J by 8 bases, with 19 bases between them. Germline V lookup: CDR1 MGHRA, CDR2 YSYEKL. The CDR3 spells CASSQDSQAGSPEKLFF. CDR3 in DNA: TGCGCCAGCAGCCAAGATTCGCAGGCAGGCTCCCCCGAAAAACTGTTTTTT.

J is TRBJ2-7 and V is TRBV19; 16 bases agree with TRBD2. The V segment lost 5 bases and the J segment 2 bases; nucleotides outside the gene matches: 6. This CDR3 has 17 residues. Germline assignment: CDR1 LNHDA and CDR2 SQIVND (reference sequence). The DNA of the CDR3 is TGTGCCAGTAGTCCTGGGACTAGCGGGAGGGGAACCTACGAGCAGTACTTC. This codes for CASSPGTSGRGTYEQYF.

J is TRBJ2-4 and V is TRBV5-6; TRBD1 aligns across 9 bases. V lost 4 bases and J lost 8; bases outside the gene matches: 13. Germline CDR1 reads SGHDT; CDR2 reads YYEEEE. CDR3 length equals 16 residues. The CDR3 protein is CASSRERTGAYYIQYF. DNA of the CDR3: TGTGCCAGCAGCCGAGAACGGACAGGGGCATATTACATTCAGTACTTC. Supplemented by reference TRBV5-6 and TRBJ2-4, the full variable domain reads DAGVTQSPTHLIKTRGQQVTLRCSPKSGHDTVSWYQQALGQGPQFIFQYYEEEERQRGNFPDRFSGHQFPNYSSELNVNALLLGDSALYLCASSRERTGAYYIQYFGAGTRLSVL.

The chain couples TRBV27 to TRBJ2-7; a weak D match, TRBD1 (5 bases). The CDR3 runs 14 residues. Germline CDR1 reads MNHEY; CDR2 reads SMNVEV (reference sequence). V was clipped by 3 bases and J by 3 bases, with 12 bases between them. The CDR3 DNA sequence: TGTGCCAGCAGTTTTAAGTGGGGCCTCTACGAGCAGTACTTC. Encoded protein: CASSFKWGLYEQYF.

In its sample, this clone was seen once. The chain couples TRBV19 to TRBJ1-4, with unresolved D. From germline, CDR1 is LNHDA and CDR2 SQIVND (reference sequence). V lost 3 bases, J lost 7 bases, and 18 bases lay in between. The CDR3 is 16 amino acids. As DNA, the CDR3 is TGTGCCAGTAGTATTCTGCGGTCGGCGGGGTCTGAAAAACTGTTTTTT. This codes for CASSILRSAGSEKLFF.

The rearrangement uses TRBV5-1 and TRBJ2-2; 7 bases line up with TRBD2. The germline V gene has CDR1 SGHRS and CDR2 YFSETQ. The trim removed 4 bases at V and 4 bases at J, leaving 7 bases unmatched. The CDR3 covers 15 residues. For the CDR3, the DNA is TGCGCCAGCAGCGTGGGAGGGCCGCTCACCGGGGAGCTGTTTTTT. This gives the protein CASSVGGPLTGELFF.

The CDR3 DNA reads TGTGCCACCTTAGCGGGAGGGCCTACAGATACGCAGTATTTT. Translation: CATLAGGPTDTQYF. The chain has TRBV10-3 and TRBJ2-3; 11 bases map to TRBD2. The junction had 6 bases not matched to a gene; V was cut back by 10 bases and J by 3 bases. The CDR3 is 14 residues long. CDR1 and CDR2 (germline): ENHRY, SYGVKD.

The chain has TRBV6-1 and TRBJ2-7; 12 positions match TRBD2. The junction had 3 bases not matched to a gene; V was cut back by 4 bases and J by 5 bases. This CDR3 is built from 14 residues. The germline gives CDR1 MNHNS, CDR2 SASEGT. CDR3 residues: CASSASSGRDEQYF. In nucleotides, the CDR3 is TGTGCCAGCAGTGCGTCTAGCGGGAGGGACGAGCAGTACTTC.

This chain links TRBV28 with TRBJ2-7; perhaps TRBD2 as D (6 bases). Trimming left V 8 bases short and J 3 bases short, with 14 bases between. This CDR3 contains 13 residues. Germline V CDR1 and CDR2: MDHEN, SYDVKM. CDR3 bases: TGTGCCAGCGCGGCGGGACCGATCTACGAGCAGTACTTC. This translates into CASAAGPIYEQYF.

This clone was detected once. This rearrangement joins TRBV28 to TRBJ2-7; D unclear. The V end lost 2 bases, the J end lost 3 bases, and 14 bases lay between the germline ends. This CDR3 has 15 residues. CDR1 and CDR2 from the germline V gene are MDHEN and SYDVKM. The CDR3 is CASSLGSGPNYEQYF. CDR3 bases: TGTGCCAGCAGTTTAGGCTCGGGCCCAAACTACGAGCAGTACTTC.

V and J are TRBV28 and TRBJ2-2; TRBD2 matches 10 bases. The V and J ends lost 7 bases and 5 bases, in that order; junction bases with no gene match: 10. The CDR3 spans 16 residues. CDR1 is MDHEN, CDR2 SYDVKM, per germline. The CDR3 nucleotides are TGTGCCAGCAAAGCGGGAGGGGTAATGGGGACCGGGGAGCTGTTTTTT. Translating gives CASKAGGVMGTGELFF.

The genes are TRBV7-8 and TRBJ2-1; D might be TRBD1 (5 bases). There are 16 residues in the CDR3. Germline values: CDR1 SGHVS, CDR2 FQNEAQ. V lost 7 bases, J lost 0 bases, and 16 bases lay in between. The CDR3 nucleotides read TGTGCCAGCACCTACCGTCGCAGGGTCTCCTACAATGAGCAGTTCTTC. This sequence encodes CASTYRRRVSYNEQFF. The whole variable domain, remainder taken from reference TRBV7-8 and TRBJ2-1, is GAGVSQSPRYKVAKRGQDVALRCDPISGHVSLFWYQQALGQGPEFLTYFQNEAQLDKSGLPSDRFFAERPEGSVSTLKIQRTQQEDSAVYLCASTYRRRVSYNEQFFGPGTRLTVL.

The genes are TRBV7-8 and TRBJ2-3, with unresolved D. Trimming removed 1 base from V and 5 bases from J, with 13 bases in between. Germline assignment: CDR1 SGHVS and CDR2 FQNEAQ. This CDR3 comprises 15 residues. The CDR3 sequence is CASSLVAGPVDTQYF. The CDR3 nucleotides read TGTGCCAGCAGCTTAGTGGCAGGACCCGTAGATACGCAGTATTTT.

This chain uses TRBV7-2 with TRBJ1-4, with unresolved D. The CDR3 spans 12 residues. Trimming took off 5 bases at V and 8 bases at J, with 9 bases between the two ends. Germline V gives CDR1 SGHTA, CDR2 FQGNSA. The CDR3 sequence is CASSASREKLFF. The CDR3, as DNA: TGTGCCAGCAGCGCGAGCCGCGAAAAACTGTTTTTT.

The rearrangement uses TRBV4-1 and TRBJ2-5; the D gene is possibly TRBD2 (5 bases). Germline V gives CDR1 MGHRA, CDR2 YSYEKL. The CDR3 is made up of 16 amino acids. The V end was cut by 1 base, the J end by 4 bases, with 16 bases between. The CDR3 spells CASSQVGWVEGETQYF. The CDR3 bases are TGCGCCAGCAGCCAAGTGGGTTGGGTTGAGGGAGAGACCCAGTACTTC.

The V gene is TRBV5-4, the J gene TRBJ2-5; 10 bases map to TRBD2. V was pared by 5 bases and J by 1 base, with 5 bases of the junction left unmatched. The CDR3 extends over 15 amino acids. Germline V gives CDR1 SGHNT, CDR2 YYREEE (reference sequence). For the CDR3, the DNA is TGTGCCAGCAGACCCGGGACTAGCGTCCAAGAGACCCAGTACTTC. It is translated as CASRPGTSVQETQYF. Complete variable domain (other parts from reference TRBV5-4 and TRBJ2-5): ETGVTQSPTHLIKTRGQQVTLRCSSQSGHNTVSWYQQALGQGPQFIFQYYREEENGRGNFPPRFSGLQFPNYSSELNVNALELDDSALYLCASRPGTSVQETQYFGPGTRLLVL.

V is TRBV5-1 and J is TRBJ2-1; 9 positions agree with TRBD2. CDR1 and CDR2 (germline): SGHRS, YFSETQ. The CDR3 runs to 14 residues. The V gene end was trimmed by 6 bases and the J gene end by 1 base; junction bases not matched to a gene: 2. The DNA for the CDR3 is TGCGCCAGCAACCTAGCGGGATCCTACAATGAGCAGTTCTTC. Amino acid sequence: CASNLAGSYNEQFF.

This clone showed up just once. The chain links TRBV6-6 to TRBJ2-7, with D perhaps matching TRBD1 (5 bases). Germline CDR1 MNHNY, CDR2 SVGAGI (reference sequence). The ends were cut back, 2 bases at V and 1 base at J, with 9 bases in the middle. The CDR3 is 14 residues long. The CDR3 here is CASSYGAVSYEQYF. The CDR3 DNA follows: TGTGCCAGCAGTTACGGGGCAGTTTCCTACGAGCAGTACTTC.

CDR3 sequence (DNA): TGTGCCAGCAGCTTTGCTAATGAAAAACTGTTTTTT. Its protein is CASSFANEKLFF. The chain joins TRBV13 to TRBJ1-4; no clear D gene. Trimming pared 3 bases from V and 3 bases from J, leaving 2 bases between. The germline CDR1 and CDR2 sequences are PRHDT and FYEKMQ (reference sequence). This CDR3 has 12 amino acids. Variable domain in full (rest from reference TRBV13 and TRBJ1-4): AAGVIQSPRHLIKEKRETATLKCYPIPRHDTVYWYQQGPGQDPQFLISFYEKMQSDKGSIPDRFSAQQFSDYHSELNMSSLELGDSALYFCASSFANEKLFFGSGTQLSVL.

The rearrangement joins TRBV9 to TRBJ2-1, with D perhaps assigned TRBD1 or TRBD2 (5 bases each). This CDR3 has 16 amino acids. Germline loops: CDR1 SGDLS, CDR2 YYNGEE. Trimming pared 4 bases from V and 6 bases from J, leaving 20 bases between. The CDR3 spells CASSTLPGPEGNEQFF. The CDR3 DNA reads TGTGCCAGCAGCACATTACCGGGACCAGAAGGCAATGAGCAGTTCTTC. The entire variable domain, with the rest obtained from reference TRBV9 and TRBJ2-1, is as follows: DSGVTQTPKHLITATGQRVTLRCSPRSGDLSVYWYQQSLDQGLQFLIQYYNGEERAKGNILERFSAQQFPDLHSELNLSSLELGDSALYFCASSTLPGPEGNEQFFGPGTRLTVL.

The chain has TRBV11-3 and TRBJ2-1; D is undetermined. The CDR3 extends over 17 amino acids. Between the trimmed V and J ends, which lost 4 bases and 7 bases, there was a span of 23 bases. Germline values: CDR1 SGHNT, CDR2 YENEEA. This CDR3 is CASSSSPASSPLNEQFF. DNA of the CDR3: TGTGCCAGCAGCTCTAGTCCCGCCTCCTCGCCCTTGAATGAGCAGTTCTTC.

CDR3 amino acids: CASTPGQGEAFF. The DNA of the CDR3 is TGCGCCAGCACCCCGGGACAGGGGGAAGCTTTCTTT. The chain joins TRBV5-1 to TRBJ1-1; 10 positions agree with TRBD1. The length of the CDR3 is 12 residues. Trimming took 6 bases from V and 8 from J; bases not matched to a gene: 4. From germline, CDR1 is SGHRS and CDR2 YFSETQ.

The table lists this clone with a count of one. The rearrangement joins TRBV28 to TRBJ2-5, with 7 positions matching TRBD1. The CDR3 spans 14 residues. J was trimmed by 6 bases and V by 6 bases; bases with no gene match: 10. Germline V gene sequence: CDR1 MDHEN, CDR2 SYDVKM. The CDR3 sequence: CASSLDQGEKTQYF. The CDR3 nucleotides read TGTGCCAGCAGCCTCGATCAGGGGGAGAAGACCCAGTACTTC.

The J gene is TRBJ2-7, the V gene TRBV11-2; perhaps D is TRBD1 or TRBD2 (5 bases each). The V end was cut by 5 bases, the J end by 0 bases, with 11 bases between. The CDR3 runs to 14 residues. Germline loops: CDR1 SGHAT, CDR2 FQNNGV. The CDR3 DNA follows: TGTGCCAGCAGCACCGGGACGGTCTCCTACGAGCAGTACTTC. Translated: CASSTGTVSYEQYF.

This rearrangement joins TRBV11-3 to TRBJ2-7; D gene unclear. Germline loops: CDR1 SGHNT, CDR2 YENEEA. CDR3 size: 15 residues. The V end lost 4 bases, the J end lost 5 bases, and 18 bases lay between the germline ends. The CDR3 DNA reads TGTGCCAGCAGCTCCCTCAGTCCCGGGCCCAACGAGCAGTACTTC. It is translated as CASSSLSPGPNEQYF. The full variable domain, with the rest looked up from reference TRBV11-3 and TRBJ2-7, is EAGVVQSPRYKIIEKKQPVAFWCNPISGHNTLYWYLQNLGQGPELLIRYENEEAVDDSQLPKDRFSAERLKGVDSTLKIQPAELGDSAVYLCASSSLSPGPNEQYFGPGTRLTVT.

This chain uses TRBV2 with TRBJ2-2; TRBD2 matches 8 bases. J lost 4 bases, V lost 3 bases, and 4 bases had no gene match. The CDR3 is 15 amino acids. Germline V CDR1 and CDR2: SNHLY, FYNNEI. CDR3 loop: CASSEVLAATGELFF. The CDR3 nucleotides are TGTGCCAGCAGTGAGGTACTAGCGGCCACCGGGGAGCTGTTTTTT. Full variable domain (missing parts from reference TRBV2 and TRBJ2-2): EPEVTQTPSHQVTQMGQEVILRCVPISNHLYFYWYRQILGQKVEFLVSFYNNEISEKSEIFDDQFSVERPDGSNFTLKIRSTKLEDSAMYFCASSEVLAATGELFFGEGSRLTVL.

This clone was recorded only once. The chain links TRBV28 to TRBJ2-6; D is uncertain. CDR1 is MDHEN and CDR2 is SYDVKM in the germline V gene. Deletions cut 6 bases from V and 0 bases from J, with 21 bases between. The CDR3 totals 19 residues. The CDR3 spells CASSRQQDWTRSGANVLTF. The CDR3 DNA sequence: TGTGCCAGCAGCCGACAACAAGACTGGACCCGCTCTGGGGCCAACGTCCTGACTTTC.

This chain uses TRBV2 with TRBJ1-4; the match to TRBD1 covers 8 bases. Germline V lookup: CDR1 SNHLY, CDR2 FYNNEI. This CDR3 spans 14 amino acids. V lost 3 bases, J lost 8 bases, and 5 bases stayed unmatched. The CDR3, as DNA: TGTGCCAGCAGTGAGGTGACAGGGGTAGAAAAACTGTTTTTT. It specifies CASSEVTGVEKLFF. Full variable domain (outside the CDR3, taken from reference TRBV2 and TRBJ1-4): EPEVTQTPSHQVTQMGQEVILRCVPISNHLYFYWYRQILGQKVEFLVSFYNNEISEKSEIFDDQFSVERPDGSNFTLKIRSTKLEDSAMYFCASSEVTGVEKLFFGSGTQLSVL.